One and the same sample provided the 30 T cell receptor beta chains below, sequenced in a study of blood T cell repertoires in COVID-19. TCRdb keeps only in-frame clones here, not all; method: immunoSEQ multiplex PCR. The sample includes about 47,000 clones, roughly 83% of them seen just once. The sequenced sample consisted of peripheral blood. The receptors here all came from a man aged 45-65 years with acute or convalescent COVID-19.

In this sample, this clone turned up a few times. The DNA of the CDR3 is TGTGCCAGTAATCCGGGGGAGAGAGCCAATCAGCCCCAGCATTTT. Encoded protein: CASNPGERANQPQHF. This chain links TRBV19 with TRBJ1-5, with D perhaps TRBD1 (5 bases). The CDR3 is made up of 15 amino acids. Trimming took off 7 bases at V and 3 bases at J, with 16 bases between the two ends. Germline-derived CDR1 and CDR2 are LNHDA and SQIVND (reference sequence).

This chain connects TRBV28 to TRBJ2-5; D remains ambiguous. V lost 3 bases and J 1 base, leaving 12 bases between the germline ends. CDR1 and CDR2 from the germline V gene are MDHEN and SYDVKM. The CDR3 consists of 15 residues. The CDR3 loop reads CASSFGAVSQETQYF. DNA for the CDR3: TGTGCCAGCAGTTTCGGTGCGGTCTCCCAAGAGACCCAGTACTTC.

The chain joins TRBV5-1 to TRBJ2-7; 10 bases align to TRBD2. The junction had 2 bases not matched to a gene; V was cut back by 2 bases and J by 3 bases. The CDR3 totals 14 residues. The germline CDR1 and CDR2 sequences are SGHRS and YFSETQ. In DNA, the CDR3 is TGCGCCAGCAGCTTCTCTAGCGGGAGCTACGAGCAGTACTTC. Translating gives CASSFSSGSYEQYF.

The V gene is TRBV19, the J gene TRBJ1-1; D not certain. Trimming pared 4 bases from V and 2 bases from J, leaving 8 bases between. The length of the CDR3 is 13 residues. The germline V gene has CDR1 LNHDA and CDR2 SQIVND (reference sequence). CDR3 DNA: TGTGCCAGTAGTACGCAGAAAAACACTGAAGCTTTCTTT. It yields the protein CASSTQKNTEAFF.

This clone appeared a single time. The genes are TRBV5-1 and TRBJ1-1; possible D gene TRBD1, 6 bases. Looked up from germline, CDR1 is SGHRS and CDR2 is YFSETQ. V dropped 0 bases and J dropped 5 bases, with 8 bases sitting between them. This CDR3 has 13 amino acids. CDR3 in amino acids: CASSLVQGTEAFF. CDR3 nucleotide sequence: TGCGCCAGCAGCTTGGTGCAGGGGACTGAAGCTTTCTTT.

This clone was observed once. This chain joins TRBV27 and TRBJ2-5; D is perhaps TRBD2 (6 bases). This CDR3 comprises 16 residues. Germline V lookup: CDR1 MNHEY, CDR2 SMNVEV (reference sequence). V was clipped by 4 bases and J by 7 bases, with 22 bases between them. For the CDR3, the DNA is TGTGCCAGCAGTTCCACCCTAGCGTCGCGGCCAAGGACCCAGTACTTC. Its translation: CASSSTLASRPRTQYF.

This rearrangement joins TRBV18 to TRBJ1-4; D possibly corresponds to TRBD1 (5 bases). The V end lost 1 base, the J end lost 7 bases, and 13 bases lay between the germline ends. Germline-derived CDR1 and CDR2 are KGHSH and LQKENI. This CDR3 spans 15 amino acids. The CDR3, as DNA: TGTGCCAGCTCACCACGACCTCCGGGGGGTGAAAAACTGTTTTTT. This gives the protein CASSPRPPGGEKLFF.

The chain links TRBV24-1 to TRBJ2-5; perhaps TRBD2 as D (7 bases). Trimming shortened V by 7 bases and J by 1 base, and 12 bases separated the two germline ends. In germline, CDR1 is KGHDR, CDR2 SFDVKD. The CDR3 totals 14 residues. DNA of the CDR3: TGTGCCACCAGCATAGGGGGGGGCCAAGAGACCCAGTACTTC. Residues: CATSIGGGQETQYF.

This clone was seen only once. The rearrangement links TRBV25-1 to TRBJ1-4; a possible D gene is TRBD1 (5 bases). This CDR3 is 15 amino acids long. CDR1 MGHDK and CDR2 SYGVNS come from the germline V gene. Trimming stripped 2 bases from V and 4 bases from J, with 11 bases between. The CDR3 is CASSEPGGNNEKLFF. In DNA, the CDR3 is TGTGCCAGCAGTGAACCGGGGGGTAATAATGAAAAACTGTTTTTT. Full variable domain (missing parts from reference TRBV25-1 and TRBJ1-4): EADIYQTPRYLVIGTGKKITLECSQTMGHDKMYWYQQDPGMELHLIHYSYGVNSTEKGDLSSESTVSRIRTEHFPLTLESARPSHTSQYLCASSEPGGNNEKLFFGSGTQLSVL.

The sample holds one count of this clone. The rearrangement joins TRBV28 to TRBJ2-2; D not certain. Trimming stripped 8 bases from V and 6 bases from J, with 16 bases between. CDR3 size: 14 residues. Germline CDR1 MDHEN, CDR2 SYDVKM. CDR3 region: CASLNGGYSGELFF. In nucleotides, the CDR3 is TGTGCCAGCCTTAACGGCGGCTACTCCGGGGAGCTGTTTTTT.

This clone occurred a few times. The chain combines TRBV6-2 or TRBV6-3 with TRBJ2-7; 8 nucleotides line up with TRBD1. From germline, CDR1 is MNHEY and CDR2 SVGEGT. This CDR3 spans 16 amino acids. Unmatched junction bases numbered 18, after V lost 7 bases and J lost 7 bases. CDR3 in amino acids: CASTPDRDVGWGEQYF. In DNA form, the CDR3 reads TGTGCCAGCACCCCGGACAGGGACGTAGGCTGGGGGGAGCAGTACTTC.

The chain carries TRBV6-5 and TRBJ2-1, with 12 bases fitting TRBD2. This CDR3 is 15 amino acids long. CDR1 is MNHEY and CDR2 is SVGAGI in the germline V gene. Germline trimming cut 6 bases from V and 4 bases from J; bases unmatched to any gene: 4. The CDR3 loop is CASSRTSGVYNEQFF. The CDR3 region has the DNA TGTGCCAGCAGCCGGACTAGCGGGGTGTACAATGAGCAGTTCTTC.

The chain couples TRBV4-2 to TRBJ2-7; D is possibly TRBD2 (6 bases). V was clipped by 4 bases and J by 2 bases, with 18 bases between them. CDR3 length equals 16 residues. CDR1 is LGHNA, CDR2 YNFKEQ, per germline. CDR3 loop: CASSPSGGGPTYEQYF. The CDR3 nucleotides read TGTGCCAGCAGCCCCTCTGGGGGAGGACCCACCTACGAGCAGTACTTC.

The chain has TRBV18 and TRBJ1-1, with D tentatively TRBD1 (5 bases). Germline V gene lookup returns CDR1 KGHSH and CDR2 LQKENI. The CDR3 totals 16 residues. V lost 3 bases and J lost 2, with 16 bases in between. The CDR3, as DNA: TGTGCCAGCTCACCGACCGGGAGGGGCTCAAACACTGAAGCTTTCTTT. As protein: CASSPTGRGSNTEAFF.

The chain employs TRBV6-1 and TRBJ2-7; D gene unclear. V was cut by 3 bases and J by 1 base, with 4 bases left in between. Germline assignment: CDR1 MNHNS and CDR2 SASEGT. CDR3 size: 12 residues. The DNA for the CDR3 is TGTGCCAGCAGTGAGAGTTCCTACGAGCAGTACTTC. Protein sequence: CASSESSYEQYF.

This clone was counted only a few times. The chain employs TRBV4-1 and TRBJ2-7, with D perhaps TRBD1 (5 bases). Per germline, CDR1 MGHRA and CDR2 YSYEKL. Trimming took off 2 bases at V and 2 bases at J, with 13 bases between the two ends. The CDR3 runs to 15 residues. For the CDR3, the DNA is TGCGCCAGCAGCCAACGGGCAGGGTTTACCTACGAGCAGTACTTC. This encodes CASSQRAGFTYEQYF.

This rearrangement joins TRBV15 to TRBJ1-1; D unresolved. Trimming cost V 0 bases and J 6 bases, with 8 bases left between them. Looked up from germline, CDR1 is LNHNV and CDR2 is YYDKDF (reference sequence). This CDR3 has 13 amino acids. CDR3 DNA: TGTGCCACCAGCAGAGATCACAGCCCTGAAGCTTTCTTT. This encodes CATSRDHSPEAFF.

This clone was seen a single time. A junction boundary mismatches the germline segment, possibly from a read error. The V call is TRBV2, the J call TRBJ2-1, with 8 nucleotides matching TRBD2. CDR3 length: 13 amino acids. Germline-derived CDR1 and CDR2 are SNHLY and FYNNEI. The CDR3 here is CARRPGGGGEQFF. The DNA for the CDR3 is TGTGCCCGCAGGCCGGGGGGGGGTGGTGAGCAGTTCTTC.

The rearrangement joins TRBV15 to TRBJ2-5; 8 bases line up with TRBD1. This CDR3 has 13 amino acids. The germline gives CDR1 LNHNV, CDR2 YYDKDF (reference sequence). Trimming at V came to 5 bases and at J to 5 bases, leaving 4 bases not matched to a gene. This CDR3 reads CATSGDRGETQYF. In nucleotides, the CDR3 is TGTGCCACCAGCGGCGACAGGGGTGAGACCCAGTACTTC. The full variable domain, its missing parts supplied by reference TRBV15 and TRBJ2-5, is DAMVIQNPRYQVTQFGKPVTLSCSQTLNHNVMYWYQQKSSQAPKLLFHYYDKDFNNEADTPDNFQSRRPNTSFCFLDIRSPGLGDTAMYLCATSGDRGETQYFGPGTRLLVL.

The chain joins TRBV29-1 to TRBJ2-5, with D tentatively TRBD1 (6 bases). The CDR3 is 15 residues long. The germline V and J ends were trimmed by 2 bases and 4 bases, with 17 bases remaining between them. The germline V gene has CDR1 SQVTM and CDR2 ANQGSEA. The CDR3 DNA reads TGCAGCGTTGAACCCCTAGCTACAGGGTCAGAGACCCAGTACTTC. Its translation: CSVEPLATGSETQYF.

V and J are TRBV4-2 and TRBJ2-1, with D possibly matching TRBD2 (6 bases). V lost 1 base to trimming and J lost 2 bases, with 9 bases between them. CDR1 and CDR2 (germline): LGHNA, YNFKEQ. The CDR3 covers 15 residues. The CDR3 region has the DNA TGTGCCAGCAGCCAAGTACCTAGCGCCTACAATGAGCAGTTCTTC. It translates to CASSQVPSAYNEQFF.

J is TRBJ2-1 and V is TRBV7-6; 9 bases map to TRBD2. Germline V lookup: CDR1 SGHVS, CDR2 FNYEAQ. The CDR3 sequence is 16 residues long. V trimming: 5 bases; J trimming: 8 bases; junction bases outside the gene matches: 13. The CDR3: CASSLDPAGGQDEQFF. Here the CDR3 DNA reads TGTGCCAGCAGCCTAGACCCCGCGGGAGGGCAGGATGAGCAGTTCTTC.

This rearrangement joins TRBV6-5 to TRBJ2-2, with 7 bases that match TRBD1. This CDR3 spans 15 amino acids. V lost 6 bases and J lost 4; bases outside the gene matches: 8. CDR1 and CDR2 (germline): MNHEY, SVGAGI. CDR3 sequence: CASRGVQGLTGELFF. CDR3 bases: TGTGCCAGCAGGGGCGTACAGGGGCTCACCGGGGAGCTGTTTTTT.

The chain uses TRBV7-8 and TRBJ1-4; the D gene is possibly TRBD1 (5 bases). This CDR3 region has 13 residues. CDR1 and CDR2 (germline): SGHVS, FQNEAQ. Trimming took 6 bases from V and 12 from J, leaving 17 bases between them. The CDR3 region has the DNA TGTGCCAGCAGTTCCAGGGCGCAGGTGGAACTGTTTTTT. Its translation is CASSSRAQVELFF.

The chain couples TRBV5-4 to TRBJ2-7, with 12 bases aligning to TRBD2. Germline V gene data show CDR1 as SGHNT and CDR2 as YYREEE (reference sequence). The CDR3 runs 16 residues. V lost 3 bases to trimming and J lost 4 bases; unmatched junction nucleotides: 8. CDR3 DNA sequence: TGTGCCAGCAGCTCCATAACAGGACTAGCGGGGTACGAGCAGTACTTC. Translation gives CASSSITGLAGYEQYF.

The rearrangement links TRBV11-3 to TRBJ2-5, with 7 bases fitting TRBD1. In germline, CDR1 is SGHNT, CDR2 YENEEA. The CDR3 spans 14 residues. Trimming took 5 bases from V and 5 from J; bases not matched to a gene: 8. DNA for the CDR3: TGTGCCAGCAGCCCCCACTGGGACAGCGAGACCCAGTACTTC. Its protein product is CASSPHWDSETQYF.

This rearrangement joins TRBV15 to TRBJ1-2; TRBD1 is a possible D gene (5 bases). V lost 3 bases, J lost 4 bases, and 12 bases lay in between. Germline lookup yields CDR1 LNHNV and CDR2 YYDKDF (reference sequence). The CDR3 runs 14 residues. The CDR3, as DNA: TGTGCCACCAGCAGTGGGGCGGAAATCTATGGCTACACCTTC. Translation: CATSSGAEIYGYTF.

The chain carries TRBV24-1 and TRBJ1-4; D is perhaps TRBD1 (5 bases). Between the trimmed V and J ends, which lost 1 base and 6 bases, there was a span of 14 bases. The CDR3 extends over 16 amino acids. Germline CDR1 is KGHDR and CDR2 is SFDVKD. The CDR3 DNA reads as TGTGCCACCAGTGATTTCCGGGGCGCGGGGGATGAAAAACTGTTTTTT. Protein product: CATSDFRGAGDEKLFF.

This chain joins TRBV24-1 and TRBJ2-1; TRBD2 matches 10 bases. Germline assignment: CDR1 KGHDR and CDR2 SFDVKD. The V segment lost 8 bases and the J segment 0 bases; nucleotides outside the gene matches: 3. The CDR3 covers 15 residues. CDR3 bases: TGTGCCACCACGGCTAGCGGGAGCTCCTACAATGAGCAGTTCTTC. Its translation is CATTASGSSYNEQFF.

This chain uses TRBV7-2 with TRBJ1-4; no clear D gene. Trimming took off 4 bases at V and 3 bases at J, with 12 bases between the two ends. CDR1 SGHTA and CDR2 FQGNSA come from the germline V gene. The CDR3 covers 15 residues. The CDR3 DNA reads TGTGCCAGCAGCTCGTCGACTGGGTCTAATGAAAAACTGTTTTTT. It yields the protein CASSSSTGSNEKLFF.